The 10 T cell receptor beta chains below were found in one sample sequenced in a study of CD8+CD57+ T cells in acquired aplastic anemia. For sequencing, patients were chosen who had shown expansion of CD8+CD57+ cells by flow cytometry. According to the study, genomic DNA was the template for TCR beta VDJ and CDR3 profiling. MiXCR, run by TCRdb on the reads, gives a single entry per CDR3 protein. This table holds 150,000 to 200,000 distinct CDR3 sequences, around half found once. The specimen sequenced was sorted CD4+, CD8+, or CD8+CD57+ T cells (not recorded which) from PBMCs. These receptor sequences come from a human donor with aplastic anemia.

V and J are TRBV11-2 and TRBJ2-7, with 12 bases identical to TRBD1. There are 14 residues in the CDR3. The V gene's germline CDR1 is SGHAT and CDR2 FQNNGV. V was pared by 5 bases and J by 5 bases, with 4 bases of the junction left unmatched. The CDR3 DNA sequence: TGTGCCAGCAGCCGGGACAGGGGGCCGGACGAGCAGTACTTC. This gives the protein CASSRDRGPDEQYF.

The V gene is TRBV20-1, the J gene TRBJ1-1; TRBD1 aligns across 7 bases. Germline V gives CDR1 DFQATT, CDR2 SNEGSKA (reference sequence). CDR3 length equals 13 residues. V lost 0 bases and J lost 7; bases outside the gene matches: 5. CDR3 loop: CSARDEGAGEAFF. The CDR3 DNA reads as TGCAGTGCTAGAGATGAGGGGGCAGGTGAAGCTTTCTTT.

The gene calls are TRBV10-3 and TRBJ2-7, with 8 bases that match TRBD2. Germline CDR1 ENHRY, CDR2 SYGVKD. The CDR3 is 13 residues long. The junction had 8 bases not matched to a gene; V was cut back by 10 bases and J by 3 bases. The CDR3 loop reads CATGTRGGYEQYF. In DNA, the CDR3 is TGTGCCACAGGGACACGGGGGGGCTACGAGCAGTACTTC.

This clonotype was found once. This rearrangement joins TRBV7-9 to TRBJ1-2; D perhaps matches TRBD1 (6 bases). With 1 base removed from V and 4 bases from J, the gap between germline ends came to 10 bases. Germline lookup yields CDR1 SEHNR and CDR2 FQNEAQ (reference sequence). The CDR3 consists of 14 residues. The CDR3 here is CASSLGQASYGYTF. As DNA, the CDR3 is TGTGCCAGCAGCTTAGGACAGGCCTCCTATGGCTACACCTTC. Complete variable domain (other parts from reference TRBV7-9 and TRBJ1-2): DTGVSQNPRHKITKRGQNVTFRCDPISEHNRLYWYRQTLGQGPEFLTYFQNEAQLEKSRLLSDRFSAERPKGSFSTLEIQRTEQGDSAMYLCASSLGQASYGYTFGSGTRLTVV.

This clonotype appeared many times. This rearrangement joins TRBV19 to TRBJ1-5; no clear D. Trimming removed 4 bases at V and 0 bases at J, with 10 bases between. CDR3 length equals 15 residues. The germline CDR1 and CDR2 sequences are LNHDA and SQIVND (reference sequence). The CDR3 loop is CASSTSGSSNQPQHF. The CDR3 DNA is TGTGCCAGTAGTACCAGTGGGTCTAGCAATCAGCCCCAGCATTTT.

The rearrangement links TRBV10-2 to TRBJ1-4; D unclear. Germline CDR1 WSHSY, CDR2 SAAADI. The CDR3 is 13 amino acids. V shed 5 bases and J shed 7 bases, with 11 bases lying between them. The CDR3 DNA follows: TGCGCCAGCAGTTTTCAACCTGCTGAAAAACTGTTTTTT. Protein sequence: CASSFQPAEKLFF.

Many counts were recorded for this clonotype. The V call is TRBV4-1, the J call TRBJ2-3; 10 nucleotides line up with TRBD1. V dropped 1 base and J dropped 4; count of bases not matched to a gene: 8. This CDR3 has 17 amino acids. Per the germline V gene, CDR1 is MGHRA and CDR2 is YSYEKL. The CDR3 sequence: CASSQVHPGTGADTQYF. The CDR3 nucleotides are TGCGCCAGCAGCCAAGTCCATCCAGGGACAGGGGCAGATACGCAGTATTTT.

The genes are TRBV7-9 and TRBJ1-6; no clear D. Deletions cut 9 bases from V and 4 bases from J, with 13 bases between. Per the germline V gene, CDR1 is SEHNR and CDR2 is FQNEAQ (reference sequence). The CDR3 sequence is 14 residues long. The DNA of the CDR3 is TGTGCCAGTGATGGAGCGTCATATAATTCACCCCTCCACTTT. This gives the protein CASDGASYNSPLHF.

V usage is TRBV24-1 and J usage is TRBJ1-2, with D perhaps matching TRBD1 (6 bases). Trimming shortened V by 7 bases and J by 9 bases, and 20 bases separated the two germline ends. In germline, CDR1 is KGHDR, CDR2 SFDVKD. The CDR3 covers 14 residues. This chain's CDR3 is CATRGAGAGWRYTF. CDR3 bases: TGTGCCACCAGGGGAGCAGGGGCGGGATGGCGCTACACCTTC.

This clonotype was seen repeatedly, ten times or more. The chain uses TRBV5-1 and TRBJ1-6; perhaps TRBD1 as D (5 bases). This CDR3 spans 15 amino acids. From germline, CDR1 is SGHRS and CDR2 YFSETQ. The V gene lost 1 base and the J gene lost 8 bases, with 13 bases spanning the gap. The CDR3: CASSLSVQGDSPLHF. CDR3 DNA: TGCGCCAGCAGCTTGTCGGTGCAGGGTGATTCACCCCTCCACTTT.